A single T cell receptor (beta chain) is shown here with its context. The protocol was immunoSEQ multiplex PCR, while the TCRdb copy is restricted to in-frame clones and leaves out a portion. Among some 80,000 clones listed, roughly 94% were seen once. The sample is drawn from a study of technical replicates of blood from four donors. Germline loops: CDR1 MGHRA, CDR2 YSYEKL. The ends were cut back, 4 bases at V and 4 bases at J, with 14 bases in the middle. This CDR3 is 15 amino acids long. The sequencing sample was made of T cells isolated from PBMCs. The chain couples TRBV4-1 to TRBJ1-5; no clear D gene. The sequence was obtained from a human donor in good health. CDR3 sequence (DNA): TGCGCCAGCAGCCGGTCCTACCGGGATAATCAGCCCCAGCATTTT. This translates into CASSRSYRDNQPQHF.